This T cell receptor beta chain was captured in a study of cytomegalovirus exposure and HLA in healthy donors. Study-wide points: Researchers catalogued some 160 TCR beta chains as cytomegalovirus-associated.

This clone has just a few counts. Its cognate antigen is unknown. The CDR3 sequence is 13 residues long. V dropped 0 bases and J dropped 6 bases, with 9 bases sitting between them. Germline CDR1 is LNHDA and CDR2 is SQIVND (reference sequence). Measured with immunoSEQ multiplex PCR; TCRdb has only the in-frame clones, and not every one. The top ten hold around 0.96% of the sample, which has 250,000 to 400,000 clones, roughly 90% seen once. This sequence joins TRBV19 and TRBJ2-7; D remains ambiguous. The TCR was taken from a man aged 25-40 years in good health and CMV-seronegative. Sequencing used PBMCs. CDR3 loop: CASSIEPSFEQYF. CDR3 nucleotides: TGTGCCAGTAGTATAGAGCCCAGTTTCGAGCAGTACTTC.